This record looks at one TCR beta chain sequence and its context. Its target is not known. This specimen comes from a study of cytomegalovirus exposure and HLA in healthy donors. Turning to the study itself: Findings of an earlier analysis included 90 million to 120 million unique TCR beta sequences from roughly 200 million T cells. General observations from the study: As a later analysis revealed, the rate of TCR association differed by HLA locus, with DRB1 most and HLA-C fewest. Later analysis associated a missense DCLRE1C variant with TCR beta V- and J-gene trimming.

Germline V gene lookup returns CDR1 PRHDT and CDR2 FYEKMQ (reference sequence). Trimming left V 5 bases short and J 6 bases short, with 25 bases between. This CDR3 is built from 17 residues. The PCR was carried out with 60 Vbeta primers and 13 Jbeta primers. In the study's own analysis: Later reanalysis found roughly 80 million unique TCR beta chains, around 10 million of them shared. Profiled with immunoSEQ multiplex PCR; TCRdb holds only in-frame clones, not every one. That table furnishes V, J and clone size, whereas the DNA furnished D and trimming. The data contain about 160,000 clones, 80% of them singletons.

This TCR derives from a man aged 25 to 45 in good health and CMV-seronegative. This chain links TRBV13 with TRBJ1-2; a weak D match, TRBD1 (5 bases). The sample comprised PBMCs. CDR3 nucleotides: TGTGCCAGCAGCCCTGGGGCCGGCTACGGACGGAACGATGGCTACACCTTC. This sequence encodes CASSPGAGYGRNDGYTF.